The sequence of this T cell receptor beta chain was determined in a study of shared T cell receptors in the human thymus (dated by TCRdb to about 2021). About the full investigation: The study investigated the way shared, self-reactive T-cell receptor alpha chains are produced in the human thymus.

CDR1 and CDR2 were assigned from the germline V gene as SQVTM and ANQGSEA. The CDR3 contains 14 residues, cysteine and phenylalanine counted. Only the CDR3 DNA stays, 42 bases, in frame from base 1. Germline trimming amounts to 4 bases on V and 6 bases on J, with 9 as the count of junction bases outside the gene matches. Library creation used the immunoSEQ multiplex PCR assay. TCRdb limited this immuneACCESS table to in-frame rearrangements with V and J called. A share of clones is missing; checked studies link under half to unresolved V genes, and the rest is unexplained. Counted in this sample were over 450,000 clones; around 78% of them appeared once. Jointly, the top ten make up about 0.013% of the sample. Comments on this clone: Its antigen specificity is not known. The input lacks base qualities; no much larger clone sits a single base away.

The data also belong to a second study, concerning human thymus T cells. That second publication adds: Donors were immunologically healthy infants undergoing open corrective cardiac surgery for congenital heart defects in Finland. Thymus tissue was obtained as surgical resects removed during corrective cardiac surgery. Usage of V and J gene segments appeared to be biased in both the thymic and the peripheral blood repertoires. The related research reported highly overlapping thymic TCR repertoires among unrelated individuals. TCR alpha and beta repertoires from roughly eight infant thymus samples and a few related peripheral blood samples were characterized in the study. Donor ages ranging from about 6 to 250 days were recorded, and five to seven male and a couple of female infants were included in the cohort. Thymocytes were released mechanically from tissue and stored at -70 °C as pellets of roughly 9-32 million cells. A QIAsymphony instrument was used to extract genomic DNA from frozen cell pellets. The immunoSEQ multiplex PCR assay was used to amplify the TCRB and TCRAD loci from a standardized amount of quality-controlled genomic DNA. Amplicons spanned the V(D)J region at a length sufficient to cover the CDR3 and identify V and J genes. Through the commercial immunoSEQ service, the amplicons were sequenced on an Illumina platform. Primer bias and sequencing errors were corrected as previously described, and TCRAD and TCRB were defined on the basis of the IMGT database. immunoSEQ Analyzer 3.0 and VDJTools were used for repertoire analysis, which covered basic statistics, V/J segment usage, diversity estimates, rarefaction and pairwise overlap. To estimate diversity, the Chao1, ChaoE, Efron-Thisted, Shannon and inverse Simpson indices were applied, and diversity was also estimated on datasets down-sampled to the smallest sample. Repertoire overlap was assessed by strict matching of CDR3 nucleotide sequence, V gene and J gene, and clustering was done by Jaccard-based multidimensional scaling. On average, about 730,000 unique TCRB clonotypes were obtained from thymus samples, compared with 70,000 to 90,000 from blood samples.

Sequencing was performed on thymocytes. This TCR was sampled from a boy younger than two with a congenital heart defect. Donor details come from another sample of the same person, matched by shared clones. The sequence links TRBV29-1 to TRBJ2-7, and TRBD2 aligns with 10 junction nucleotides. The CDR3 protein sequence reads: CSVAQSGRASEQYF. The sequence in DNA is TGCAGCGTTGCCCAAAGCGGGAGGGCCTCCGAGCAGTACTTC.